These 2 T cell receptor beta chains share one sample of origin, sequenced in a study of T cell repertoires in cytomegalovirus infection (dated 2019 in TCRdb). These receptors have no known antigen. The data were produced on an Illumina HiSeq 1500. The public reads were reprocessed in TCRdb via fastp at Q25 and MiXCR, keeping in-frame beta chains. Identical CDR3 proteins give one entry, which carries the most common genes and DNA. The sample table records about 400,000 distinct CDR3 sequences; about 35% of these occur just once. The leading ten clones occupy roughly 14% of the sample. What this sample's treatment or condition label stands for: in vitro stimulation with specific CMV peptide epitopes to enrich CMV-specific T cells. Sequencing used cultured PBMCs, obtained from culture after CMV antigen stimulation. The receptors here all came from a human donor in good health (CMV status not recorded). Some clones in this sample may be carry-over from other donors' samples.

This CDR3 reads CASGTANTEAFF. In DNA, the CDR3 is TGTGCCAGTGGGACAGCGAACACTGAAGCTTTCTTT. The chain uses TRBV28 and TRBJ1-1; 7 bases are a match to TRBD1. Germline assignment: CDR1 MDHEN and CDR2 SYDVKM. The trim removed 9 bases at V and 1 base at J, leaving 2 bases unmatched. CDR3 length: 12 amino acids.

The CDR3 reads CASSRTPPGQASNQPQHF. The DNA for the CDR3 is TGTGCCAGCAGCCGGACACCTCCGGGACAAGCTAGCAATCAGCCCCAGCATTTT. This chain links TRBV12-3 or TRBV12-4 with TRBJ1-5, with a possible D match to TRBD1 (6 bases). V lost 6 bases and J lost 0, with 21 bases in between. The CDR3 runs to 18 residues.